The subject of this entry is one TCR beta chain. Regions amplified from RNA transcripts were the TCR beta CDR3 regions. RT-PCR in the first round (using the HTBI primer set) targeted the TCR CDR3. MiXCR, applied by TCRdb to the multiplex PCR reads, yields one record per CDR3 protein. The sample yields about 480,000 distinct CDR3 sequences, under 25% seen once. The record originates from a study of T cells in Graves' hyperthyroidism and ophthalmopathy. Looking at the study overall: Peripheral blood samples were taken at initial diagnosis, prior to any treatment.

The germline V gene encodes CDR1 MNHEY and CDR2 SMNVEV (reference sequence). Trimming took off 6 bases at V and 3 bases at J, with 11 bases between the two ends. CDR3 size: 13 residues. Ophthalmopathy cases scored 3 or more on the Clinical Activity Score and 4 or more on NOSPECS grade, with duration below 3 months. Source material for PBMCs was about 10 ml fresh peripheral blood. This chain joins TRBV27 and TRBJ2-5; D possibly corresponds to TRBD1 (5 bases). Input material: blood. The clonotype was recovered from a woman in her 70s with Graves' ophthalmopathy. CDR3 region: CASSPDSEETQYF. The CDR3 DNA sequence: TGTGCCAGCAGCCCAGACAGCGAAGAGACCCAGTACTTC.